This is a list of T cell receptor beta chains from one sample in a study of patients and donors after allogeneic stem cell transplantation. Via MiXCR, TCRdb re-called the RT-PCR reads, giving one row per CDR3 protein. Among about a million distinct CDR3 sequences listed, about a sixth were seen once. Sequenced material: blood, either unsorted or a sorted T cell fraction (not recorded which). The receptors derive from a human donor who was either an allogeneic HSCT recipient or a stem cell or donor lymphocyte infusion donor (not recorded which). It is not recorded whose cells these are; they may come from a transplant donor. CDR3s include the opening cysteine and the closing phenylalanine or tryptophan. The D gene is left open where the match is weak. Expanded clones are given a class, and other clones once, few, many or no size at all.

J	D	size	V	DNA	CDR3
TRBJ2-3	-	-	TRBV7-8	TGTGCCAGCAGCCGTGACACCTCTAGCACAGATACGCAGTATTTT	CASSRDTSSTDTQYF
TRBJ1-1	-	many	TRBV6-2/TRBV6-3	TGTGCCAGCAGTTCGGGATTCGGGGCTTTCTTT	CASSSGFGAFF
TRBJ1-2	-	few	TRBV9	TGTGCCAGCAGCCCCGGGGTTACTCGGGCGGGCTACACCTTC	CASSPGVTRAGYTF
TRBJ1-6	-	-	TRBV7-2	TGTGCCAGCAGCCCACCGGGGGGACAAATACTCCACTTT	CASSPPGGQILHF
TRBJ2-3	-	few	TRBV4-2	TGTGCCAGCAGCCAAGGGACTACCTTCACAGATACGCAGTATTTT	CASSQGTTFTDTQYF
TRBJ1-4	-	-	TRBV12-3/TRBV12-4	TGTGCCAGCAGTTCGCCGGGACTTCGGGAAAAACTGTTTTTT	CASSSPGLREKLFF
TRBJ2-3	-	many	TRBV20-1	TGCAGTGCTAAGAAGTCCACAGATACGCAGTATTTT	CSAKKSTDTQYF
TRBJ2-2	-	-	TRBV4-1	TGCGCCAGCAGCCCTAAGCTCCTTAAAGACACCGGGGAGCTGTTTTTT	CASSPKLLKDTGELFF
TRBJ1-6	TRBD1	few	TRBV6-2/TRBV6-3	TGTGCCAGCAGGCGGACAGGGGGTTCACCCCTCCACTTT	CASRRTGGSPLHF
TRBJ1-1	-	-	TRBV25-1	TGTGCCAGCAGTGAACCCGAGGGGAGGGGCACTGAAGCTTTCTTT	CASSEPEGRGTEAFF
TRBJ2-2	-	-	TRBV12-3/TRBV12-4	TGTGCCAGCAGTTCGAAATTTGGGGAGCTGTTTTTT	CASSSKFGELFF
TRBJ1-2	-	few	TRBV20-1	TGCAGTGCTAGAGGGGGTCAGGGGATTAACTATGGCTACACCTTC	CSARGGQGINYGYTF
TRBJ2-1	TRBD2	-	TRBV6-1	TGTGCCAGCAGCCGACTAGCGGGGGGGCTGGAGCGATTAAATGAGCAGTTCTTC	CASSRLAGGLERLNEQFF
TRBJ2-7	-	-	TRBV5-1	TGCGCCAGCAGCCCGGAACTACCGGGGGTTCGTATCGAGCAGTACTTC	CASSPELPGVRIEQYF
TRBJ2-2	TRBD2	few	TRBV20-1	TGCAGTGCTAAGCGGGATCGGGGCACCGGGGAGCTGTTTTTT	CSAKRDRGTGELFF
TRBJ1-1	-	few	TRBV29-1	TGCAGCGTTTCACAGGGTACCTTCGGCACTGAAGCTTTCTTT	CSVSQGTFGTEAFF
TRBJ2-2	-	-	TRBV5-1	TGCGCCAGCAGGCCCCCGGGCCTCAACACCGGGGAGCTGTTTTTT	CASRPPGLNTGELFF
TRBJ2-7	TRBD2	few	TRBV7-9	TGTGCCAGCAGCACCCGGAGGGGTCGGGGGGACTTC	CASSTRRGRGDF
TRBJ1-5	-	few	TRBV21-1	TGTGCCAGCAGCAAACGGCGGGGTTTGACGCCCCAGCATTTT	CASSKRRGLTPQHF
TRBJ2-3	-	few	TRBV10-3	TGTGCCATCAGTGAGTCTGCCAGACACACAGATACGCAGTATTTT	CAISESARHTDTQYF
TRBJ2-5	-	-	TRBV3-1	TGTGCCAGCAGCCAAGTCCGGGCAGAGACCCAGTACTTC	CASSQVRAETQYF
TRBJ2-3	TRBD2	few	TRBV12-3/TRBV12-4	TGTGCCAGCAGTTTAGCCCAGCGGGGGGCCACAGATACGCAGTATTTT	CASSLAQRGATDTQYF
TRBJ2-7	-	-	TRBV27	TGTGCCAGCAGTTTCTATGGGGGACCCTCCTACGAGCAGTACTTC	CASSFYGGPSYEQYF
TRBJ2-3	-	many	TRBV24-1	TGTGCCACCGGAAGGGAAACAGATACGCAGTATTTT	CATGRETDTQYF
TRBJ1-3	-	-	TRBV2	TGTGCCAGCAGTGCTTCCGGAGCGGGAGGAAACACCATATATTTT	CASSASGAGGNTIYF
TRBJ2-2	TRBD1	-	TRBV12-3/TRBV12-4	TGTGCCAGCAGGCCGGGACAGGGGTTCGGGCAGCTGTTTTTT	CASRPGQGFGQLFF
TRBJ2-7	TRBD2	few	TRBV12-3/TRBV12-4	TGTGCCAGCAGCTTAGACAGTTTAGCGGGAGGGTCCTACGAGCAGTACTTC	CASSLDSLAGGSYEQYF
TRBJ2-3	TRBD1	-	TRBV2	TGTGCCAGCCGGAAGGACAGGGGCACAGATACGCAGTATTTT	CASRKDRGTDTQYF
TRBJ1-5	TRBD1	few	TRBV29-1	TGCAGCGCCGGGACAGCGCAACAGCCCCAGCATTTT	CSAGTAQQPQHF
TRBJ2-7	TRBD2	few	TRBV20-1	TGCAGTGCTGGGACTAGCAGAACCTTATCCTACGAGCAGTACTTC	CSAGTSRTLSYEQYF
TRBJ2-7	-	many	TRBV29-1	TGCAGCGTTGAAACAGGCGTTACCTACGAGCAGTACTTC	CSVETGVTYEQYF
TRBJ2-1	TRBD2	few	TRBV5-1	TGCGCCAGCAGCCCGGCGGGACTAGCGGTAAGCTCCTACAATGAGCAGTTCTTC	CASSPAGLAVSSYNEQFF
TRBJ2-7	TRBD2	few	TRBV10-3	TGTGCCATCAGTGAGTCGATTTTAGCGGGAGGGATTACCTACGAGCAGTACTTC	CAISESILAGGITYEQYF
TRBJ1-1	-	-	TRBV30	TGTGCCTGGAGTGAAACCACTGAAGCTTTCTTT	CAWSETTEAFF
TRBJ1-2	TRBD1	-	TRBV7-2	TGTGCCAGCAGCTTAGACAGGGGGGTCTATGGCTACACCTTC	CASSLDRGVYGYTF
TRBJ2-1	TRBD1	many	TRBV29-1	TGCAGCGCTGGGCGCAGGGGGTCCGGTCCTAGCTCCTACAATGAGCAGTTCTTC	CSAGRRGSGPSSYNEQFF
TRBJ1-6	TRBD1	many	TRBV12-3/TRBV12-4	TGTGCCAGCAGTAGGGACAGGGATAATTCACCCCTCCACTTT	CASSRDRDNSPLHF
TRBJ2-7	-	once	TRBV27	TGTGCCAGCAGTTTAAGTGGGGAGTCGGCCTACGAGCAGTACTTC	CASSLSGESAYEQYF
TRBJ2-1	-	once	TRBV27	TGTGCCAGCAGCGGTCTTCAATACTTGCGGAATGAGCAGTTCTTC	CASSGLQYLRNEQFF
TRBJ1-6	TRBD1	-	TRBV7-8	TGTGCCAGCAGCGTGGGACAGGGAGGTTCACCCCTCCACTTT	CASSVGQGGSPLHF
TRBJ2-7	-	few	TRBV7-2	TGTGCCAGCAGCTTAACAGGAAAAAACTACGAGCAGTACTTC	CASSLTGKNYEQYF
TRBJ1-1	-	few	TRBV29-1	TGCAGCGTTGATCAAGACAGGCCGCTCACTGAAGCTTTCTTT	CSVDQDRPLTEAFF
TRBJ1-2	TRBD1	few	TRBV11-2	TGTGCCAGCAGCTTCCAGGGGGCAGGGGGCGACGTCTATGGCTACACCTTC	CASSFQGAGGDVYGYTF
TRBJ1-1	TRBD1	many	TRBV7-9	TGTGCCAGCAACCTACAGGGGAAGACTGAAGCTTTCTTT	CASNLQGKTEAFF
TRBJ1-2	TRBD1	once	TRBV29-1	TGCAGCGCTGGGACAGGGGATAATCTATGGGGCTACACCTTC	CSAGTGDNLWGYTF